This TCR beta chain was profiled in a study of shared clonotypes between healthy human individuals. The wider study: Each donor's CD4 naive and CD4 memory cells filled three plates apiece, CD8 naive two, and CD8 memory one. Overall study findings and caveats: Naive subsets typically showed greater estimated richness than memory subsets. Investigators expected sequencing depth to affect clonotype sharing among donors.

Of note for this clone: The antigen is undetermined.

Germline values: CDR1 ENHRY, CDR2 SYGVKD. V was pared by 3 bases and J by 4 bases, with 2 bases of the junction left unmatched. The CDR3 runs 14 residues. Sequencing used immunoSEQ multiplex PCR; TCRdb keeps in-frame clones, though not all of them. The sample lists hundreds of thousands of clones, 72% seen once, with 1.8% in the top ten. Everyone who donated was a Caucasian adult who lived in Nashville, Tennessee. Sequencing was performed on memory CD4+ T cells sorted from blood. Subset denoted: CD45RA-negative fraction. V usage is TRBV10-3 and J usage is TRBJ2-7; 11 bases match TRBD2. This clonotype originated in a woman in her 30s in good health. In DNA form, the CDR3 reads TGTGCCATCAGTGAAGGACTAGCGGGTTACGAGCAGTACTTC. As protein: CAISEGLAGYEQYF.